These 8 T cell receptor beta chains were all obtained from the same sample, sequenced in a study of siplizumab effects on memory and regulatory T cells. This table comes from immunoSEQ multiplex PCR, and its TCRdb copy is limited to in-frame clones, with some not included. The top ten clones hold about 1.5% of a sample with 100,000 to 120,000 clones, roughly 92% of them seen once. Input material: CD4+ T cells sorted from blood. The receptors shown here come from a human donor in good health.

The chain recombines TRBV6-1 with TRBJ1-3; D is unclear. The CDR3 spans 13 residues. Between the trimmed V and J ends, which lost 1 base and 7 bases, there was a span of 8 bases. Germline assignment: CDR1 MNHNS and CDR2 SASEGT. This chain's CDR3 is CASSEVAGNTIYF. The CDR3 nucleotides are TGTGCCAGCAGTGAAGTTGCCGGGAACACCATATATTTT.

This chain connects TRBV2 to TRBJ2-4, with TRBD1 as a possible D gene (5 bases). V lost 3 bases and J 5 bases, leaving 11 bases between the germline ends. CDR1 and CDR2 (germline): SNHLY, FYNNEI. This CDR3 contains 14 residues. CDR3 loop: CASSDSRAQNIQYF. The CDR3 bases are TGTGCCAGCAGTGACAGCAGGGCCCAAAACATTCAGTACTTC.

The rearrangement joins TRBV4-2 to TRBJ2-1, with TRBD2 identical over 13 bases. Germline CDR1 reads LGHNA; CDR2 reads YNFKEQ. V shed 3 bases and J 8 bases; nucleotides not matched to a gene: 22. The CDR3 totals 21 residues. CDR3 sequence (DNA): TGTGCCAGCAGCCATAACGACGGACTAGCGGGGGACCTCCACCTACCCCATGAGCAGTTCTTC. Translating gives CASSHNDGLAGDLHLPHEQFF.

The chain links TRBV5-1 to TRBJ1-1; D is perhaps TRBD1 (6 bases). The germline CDR1 and CDR2 sequences are SGHRS and YFSETQ. This CDR3 has 15 amino acids. Trimming shortened V by 0 bases and J by 7 bases, and 16 bases separated the two germline ends. The CDR3 region has the DNA TGCGCCAGCAGCTTGGATACAGGGAGTCAAAGTGAAGCTTTCTTT. Its translation is CASSLDTGSQSEAFF. The whole variable domain, filled in from reference TRBV5-1 and TRBJ1-1, reads KAGVTQTPRYLIKTRGQQVTLSCSPISGHRSVSWYQQTPGQGLQFLFEYFSETQRNKGNFPGRFSGRQFSNSRSEMNVSTLELGDSALYLCASSLDTGSQSEAFFGQGTRLTVV.

This rearrangement joins TRBV2 to TRBJ1-1, with D uncertain. Germline V gene data show CDR1 as SNHLY and CDR2 as FYNNEI. The V end lost 11 bases, the J end lost 0 bases, and 16 bases lay between the germline ends. The CDR3 has 14 amino acids. This CDR3 reads CASQRAVMNTEAFF. The CDR3 DNA is TGTGCCTCCCAAAGGGCTGTCATGAACACTGAAGCTTTCTTT.

The chain couples TRBV27 to TRBJ2-7, with TRBD1 identical over 10 bases. Trimming cost V 2 bases and J 2 bases; bases outside gene matches: 6. In germline, CDR1 is MNHEY, CDR2 SMNVEV (reference sequence). The CDR3 covers 16 residues. The CDR3 region is CASSLSIGQGAYEQYF. CDR3 in DNA: TGTGCCAGCAGTTTAAGTATCGGACAGGGGGCCTACGAGCAGTACTTC.

This clone was seen once. CDR3 nucleotide sequence: TGTGCCACCAGCAGAGTCCGTGACAGCTATGGCTACACCTTC. This translates into CATSRVRDSYGYTF. The chain combines TRBV15 with TRBJ1-2; D is possibly TRBD1 (5 bases). Trimming pared 1 base from V and 4 bases from J, leaving 10 bases between. The CDR3 contains 14 residues. Germline lookup yields CDR1 LNHNV and CDR2 YYDKDF (reference sequence).

V usage is TRBV18 and J usage is TRBJ2-5, with no clear D. Germline CDR1 KGHSH, CDR2 LQKENI. The length of the CDR3 is 13 residues. V gave up 1 base and J gave up 5 bases, with 8 bases separating them. The CDR3 nucleotides read TGTGCCAGCTCACCACGGTCCGGGGAGACCCAGTACTTC. This codes for CASSPRSGETQYF.